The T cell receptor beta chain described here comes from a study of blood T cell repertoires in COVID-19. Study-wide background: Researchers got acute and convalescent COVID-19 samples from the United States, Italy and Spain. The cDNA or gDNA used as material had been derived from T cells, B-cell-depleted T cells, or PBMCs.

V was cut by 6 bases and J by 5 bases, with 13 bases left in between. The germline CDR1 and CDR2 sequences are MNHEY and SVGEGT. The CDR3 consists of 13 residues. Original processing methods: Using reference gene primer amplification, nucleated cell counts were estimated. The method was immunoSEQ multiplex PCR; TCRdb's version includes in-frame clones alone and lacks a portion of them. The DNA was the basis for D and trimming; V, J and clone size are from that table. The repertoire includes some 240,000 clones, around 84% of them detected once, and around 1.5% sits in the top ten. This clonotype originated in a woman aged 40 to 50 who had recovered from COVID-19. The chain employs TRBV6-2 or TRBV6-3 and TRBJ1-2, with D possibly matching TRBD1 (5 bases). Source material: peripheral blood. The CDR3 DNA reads TGTGCCAGCAGCTCTTTGACAGCTTATGGCTACACCTTC. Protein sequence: CASSSLTAYGYTF.